Listed here is a single T cell receptor (beta chain). With 60 Vbeta and 13 Jbeta primers, the PCR was carried out. Generated by immunoSEQ multiplex PCR, the TCRdb table keeps only in-frame clones and is missing some. This table holds roughly 100,000 clones, around four fifths found once. Germline V gene lookup returns CDR1 LNHDA and CDR2 SQIVND (reference sequence). V shed 8 bases and J shed 15 bases, with 17 bases lying between them. CDR3 length: 11 residues. The sample comes from a study of cytomegalovirus exposure and HLA in healthy donors. The V call is TRBV19, the J call TRBJ2-1; tentatively, D is TRBD1 (6 bases). The sample was PBMCs. The receptor's source is a woman between 40 and 50 years old in good health and CMV-seronegative. Here the CDR3 DNA reads TGTGCCAGTCGCGTCGGGACATCGCTGTTCTTC. This sequence encodes CASRVGTSLFF. The variable domain in full, with the rest retrieved from reference TRBV19 and TRBJ2-1, is DGGITQSPKYLFRKEGQNVTLSCEQNLNHDAMYWYRQDPGQGLRLIYYSQIVNDFQKGDIAEGYSVSREKKESFPLTVTSAQKNPTAFYLCASRVGTSLFFGPGTRLTVL.